This entry lists 10 T cell receptor beta chains sequenced from one sample in a study of PD-1 blockade in classical Hodgkin lymphoma (dated by TCRdb to the early 2020s). Preparation of the library involved the immunoSEQ multiplex PCR assay. TCRdb's version of the immuneACCESS table is confined to in-frame rearrangements and falls short of the full clone set. An unresolved V gene accounts for under half of the shortfall where checked; the remainder is of unknown origin. Recorded for this sample are about 51,000 clones; approximately 80% of them occurred a single time. The top ten clones comprise around 19% of the sample. The time point label, as the study defines it: cycle 4 day 1 (C4D1), after around six weeks of nivolumab. Relapse after autologous stem cell transplantation had occurred in all trial patients, and cohorts A, B and C were distinguished by prior brentuximab vedotin exposure. Sequenced here: peripheral blood mononuclear cells (PBMCs), sampled before the fourth cycle of nivolumab. The receptors were gathered from a human donor with classical Hodgkin lymphoma.

The V and J genes are TRBV19 and TRBJ1-4; 7 bases line up with TRBD1. The CDR3 runs 14 residues. Looked up from germline, CDR1 is LNHDA and CDR2 is SQIVND (reference sequence). Unmatched junction bases numbered 6, after V lost 4 bases and J lost 7 bases. In nucleotides, the CDR3 is TGTGCCAGTAGTACAGGGGGTTGGATTGAAAAACTGTTTTTT. Amino acid sequence: CASSTGGWIEKLFF.

In this sample, this clone turned up a few times. The chain uses TRBV30 and TRBJ1-1; 9 bases align to TRBD1. CDR3 length: 16 amino acids. CDR1 GTSNPN and CDR2 SVGIG come from the germline V gene (reference sequence). Germline trimming cut 0 bases from V and 4 bases from J; bases unmatched to any gene: 9. This CDR3 is CAWSVLGTGRSTEAFF. The CDR3 nucleotides are TGTGCCTGGAGTGTATTAGGGACAGGGCGAAGCACTGAAGCTTTCTTT.

The rearrangement links TRBV10-1 to TRBJ2-1; TRBD2 agrees at 12 bases. Per the germline V gene, CDR1 is WNHNN and CDR2 is SYGVQD (reference sequence). The ends lost 11 bases at V and 6 bases at J; junction bases unmatched: 29. The CDR3 consists of 21 residues. The chain's CDR3 is CAPQWEDFWASGRAERNEQFF. The CDR3 DNA reads as TGCGCCCCCCAGTGGGAGGACTTCTGGGCTAGCGGGAGGGCCGAACGCAATGAGCAGTTCTTC.

The V gene is TRBV7-3, the J gene TRBJ1-1, with D perhaps matching TRBD1 (5 bases). The CDR3 runs to 16 residues. Looked up from germline, CDR1 is SGHTA and CDR2 is FQGTGA. V was pared by 3 bases and J by 4 bases, with 18 bases between. In DNA, the CDR3 is TGTGCCAGCAGCTTTTCCGGGGGAGGGTCGATCACTGAAGCTTTCTTT. Its translation is CASSFSGGGSITEAFF.

This chain connects TRBV6-5 to TRBJ1-1, with D unclear. The germline gives CDR1 MNHEY, CDR2 SVGAGI. The CDR3 length is 13 residues. The germline V and J ends were trimmed by 10 bases and 2 bases, with 14 bases remaining between them. This CDR3 reads CAIRILVNTEAFF. The CDR3 nucleotides are TGTGCCATCAGGATCCTGGTAAACACTGAAGCTTTCTTT.

The genes are TRBV5-1 and TRBJ2-3; the D is unclear. Trimming shortened V by 4 bases and J by 2 bases, and 11 bases separated the two germline ends. Germline V gene sequence: CDR1 SGHRS, CDR2 YFSETQ. The CDR3 has 14 amino acids. The CDR3, as DNA: TGCGCCAGCAGCCAGGCGAGTCACACAGATACGCAGTATTTT. Protein: CASSQASHTDTQYF.

The chain recombines TRBV18 with TRBJ2-7, with D possibly being TRBD2 (5 bases). Germline V CDR1 and CDR2: KGHSH, LQKENI. V lost 3 bases and J 7 bases, leaving 13 bases between the germline ends. This CDR3 region has 13 residues. CDR3 amino acids: CASSPSEGGEQYF. The CDR3 bases are TGTGCCAGCTCACCGTCAGAGGGCGGGGAGCAGTACTTC.

The chain carries TRBV19 and TRBJ1-3; D is ambiguous. V was shortened by 1 base and J by 0 bases, with 13 bases between the two germline ends. The CDR3 spans 17 residues. Germline CDR1 and CDR2: LNHDA and SQIVND (reference sequence). CDR3 sequence: CASSIGMGSGSGNTIYF. CDR3 DNA sequence: TGTGCCAGTAGTATAGGAATGGGGTCGGGCTCTGGAAACACCATATATTTT. Supplemented by reference TRBV19 and TRBJ1-3, the full variable domain reads DGGITQSPKYLFRKEGQNVTLSCEQNLNHDAMYWYRQDPGQGLRLIYYSQIVNDFQKGDIAEGYSVSREKKESFPLTVTSAQKNPTAFYLCASSIGMGSGSGNTIYFGEGSWLTVV.

This clone was seen only a few times. The gene calls are TRBV11-3 and TRBJ2-2; 11 bases fit TRBD1. The ends lost 5 bases at V and 6 bases at J; junction bases unmatched: 5. This CDR3 is built from 15 residues. CDR1 SGHNT and CDR2 YENEEA come from the germline V gene. CDR3 protein: CASSLGQGGPGELFF. The CDR3 DNA reads as TGTGCCAGCAGCCTGGGACAGGGGGGACCCGGGGAGCTGTTTTTT.

This clone was seen only a few times. The chain combines TRBV7-2 with TRBJ2-3, with a possible D match to TRBD2 (6 bases). The ends were cut back, 5 bases at V and 2 bases at J, with 11 bases in the middle. The germline V gene encodes CDR1 SGHTA and CDR2 FQGNSA. The CDR3 is 14 residues long. CDR3 in DNA: TGTGCCAGCAGCCCCCCGGGGGTCACAGATACGCAGTATTTT. This codes for CASSPPGVTDTQYF.